Sequencing of this TCR beta chain was carried out in a study of T-cell reconstitution after alpha-beta-depleted transplantation in children. Findings of the study overall: Fresh T-cell production supplied most of the T-cell counts and diversity seen one year after transplant. Roughly two months post-transplant, alpha-beta T cells reportedly originated from several hundred graft clones that had expanded. The study traced high day-60 TCRbeta diversity in some patients to surviving recipient T cells and thymic progenitors.

TCRbeta library preparation incorporated unique molecular identifiers. TCRdb reanalysed the PCR reads using MiXCR and keeps one entry per CDR3 protein. The table lists about 130,000 distinct CDR3 sequences, around 9.8% of them singletons, with 24% in the top ten. V shed 5 bases and J 4 bases; nucleotides not matched to a gene: 5. The germline V gene encodes CDR1 MNHEY and CDR2 SMNVEV (reference sequence). The CDR3 extends over 16 amino acids. In the case of this clonotype: The antigen remains unidentified. A much bigger clone sits one base away, suggesting this may be a read error.

The TCR originated in a girl in the first two years of life who had a stem cell transplant for combined immunodeficiency, so the T cells may come from the graft donor. The chain combines TRBV27 with TRBJ2-1; 13 positions agree with TRBD2. The sequencing here drew on PBMCs, mostly from graft donor cells, taken 180 days after TCRalphabeta/CD19-depleted stem cell transplant. DNA of the CDR3: TGTGCCAGCAGTCTACTAGCGGGAGGGCGGTACAATGAGCAGTTCTTC. Its translation is CASSLLAGGRYNEQFF.